This T cell receptor (beta chain) was identified in a study of cytomegalovirus exposure and HLA in healthy donors. This PCR relied on a set of 60 Vbeta primers and 13 Jbeta primers. Authors' analysis steps: Later reanalysis found about 80 million unique TCR beta chains, some 10 million of them shared. Produced via immunoSEQ multiplex PCR; TCRdb's table is partial and in-frame only. Clone size and V and J calls were adopted from that table, with D and trimming inferred from the DNA. The table lists about 72,000 clones, roughly four fifths of them singletons. Germline V CDR1 and CDR2: SEHNR, FQNEAQ (reference sequence). Between the trimmed V and J ends, which lost 1 base and 3 bases, there was a span of 9 bases. The CDR3 runs to 14 residues.

Sequenced sample: PBMCs. This chain uses TRBV7-9 with TRBJ1-1; D is unresolved. The clonotype was recovered from a man aged 18 to 29 in good health and CMV-seronegative. As DNA, the CDR3 is TGTGCCAGCAGCTTAGTTAGCGCGGACACTGAAGCTTTCTTT. Translating it yields CASSLVSADTEAFF.